Listed below are T cell receptor beta chains from one sample, sequenced in a study of Ad26.COV2.S vaccination and SARS-CoV-2 variants. Profiling relied on immunoSEQ multiplex PCR, and the TCRdb table lists in-frame clones only, not all of them. The sample has roughly 500,000 clones, around nine tenths seen once; the top ten hold more than 10%. The sample was peripheral blood, taken in a trial of Ad26.COV2.S vaccine versus placebo. These receptors originate from a person aged 18 to 59 who received the Ad26.COV2.S COVID-19 vaccine or a placebo. The CDR3 runs from the conserved cysteine through the conserved F or W. A D gene is named only where the DNA matches it firmly.

V gene	D gene	J gene	CDR3 protein	CDR3 DNA
TRBV30	TRBD1	TRBJ1-2	CAWSVRTGSDGYTF	TGTGCCTGGAGTGTCAGGACAGGGAGTGATGGCTACACCTTC
TRBV9	-	TRBJ1-1	CASSPGDGNTEAFF	TGTGCCAGCAGCCCTGGGGACGGCAACACTGAAGCTTTCTTT
TRBV6-7	TRBD1	TRBJ1-4	CASSSLVWCRGPPRANEKLFF	TGTGCCAGCAGTTCCTTGGTTTGGTGCAGGGGGCCCCCCCGAGCTAATGAAAAACTGTTTTTT
TRBV27	TRBD1	TRBJ2-1	CASRPGTGTYNEQFF	TGTGCCAGCAGACCCGGGACAGGGACTTACAATGAGCAGTTCTTC
TRBV4-3	TRBD2	TRBJ2-1	CASSQNPPGLAVQSSYNEQFF	TGCGCCAGCAGCCAAAACCCTCCGGGACTAGCGGTCCAGAGCTCCTACAATGAGCAGTTCTTC
TRBV28	TRBD2	TRBJ2-1	CASQGLAGLGEQFF	TGTGCCAGCCAGGGACTAGCGGGATTAGGTGAGCAGTTCTTC
TRBV28	TRBD1	TRBJ1-6	CASTGGGANSPLHF	TGTGCCAGCACAGGGGGGGGTGCTAATTCACCCCTCCACTTT
TRBV7-3	-	TRBJ1-3	CASSLGPGVSGNTIYF	TGTGCCAGCAGCTTAGGCCCCGGGGTTTCAGGAAACACCATATATTTT
TRBV10-3	-	TRBJ2-1	CAISPAGGSHNEQFF	TGTGCCATCAGTCCGGCCGGGGGTTCCCACAATGAGCAGTTCTTC
TRBV6-5	-	TRBJ1-2	CATRNYGLADGYTF	TGTGCCACCCGTAATTACGGTCTAGCGGATGGCTACACCTTC
TRBV29-1	TRBD1	TRBJ2-2	CSVDPGGLNTGELFF	TGCAGCGTTGACCCAGGGGGCTTGAACACCGGGGAGCTGTTTTTT
TRBV30	-	TRBJ2-2	CAWSVKTPRGTGELFF	TGTGCCTGGAGTGTAAAGACACCGAGAGGGACCGGGGAGCTGTTTTTT
TRBV10-3	-	TRBJ2-1	CAISDKLGGNEQFF	TGTGCCATCAGTGACAAACTGGGGGGCAATGAGCAGTTCTTC
TRBV30	TRBD1	TRBJ1-1	CASNPGQGGYTEAFF	TGTGCCTCAAATCCGGGACAGGGCGGATACACTGAAGCTTTCTTT
TRBV5-8	-	TRBJ2-5	CASSSGTGTVQETQYF	TGTGCCAGCAGTTCGGGGACGGGGACGGTGCAAGAGACCCAGTACTTC
TRBV6-2/TRBV6-3	-	TRBJ1-1	CASSYSPGPNTEAFF	TGTGCCAGCAGTTACTCGCCGGGACCGAACACTGAAGCTTTCTTT
TRBV4-1	-	TRBJ2-7	CASSSNYEQYF	TGCGCCAGCAGCTCAAACTACGAGCAGTACTTC
TRBV7-9	TRBD2	TRBJ2-2	CASSKGLAAGELFF	TGTGCCAGCAGCAAGGGACTAGCCGCCGGGGAGCTGTTTTTT